The rows below give T cell receptor beta chains drawn from one sample of a study of HIV-infected children after antiretroviral therapy interruption. In TCRdb, the 3' RACE reads were re-called with MiXCR into one record per CDR3 protein. The sample shows approximately 89,000 distinct CDR3 sequences, roughly 6.7% of them seen only once. Sequencing was performed on CD45RA+ CD4+ T cells from PBMCs, pooled from several time points, taken from a donor given antiretroviral therapy, either interrupted or continuous. Receptors originate from a pool of human donors with HIV. The CDR3 runs from the conserved cysteine through the conserved F or W. The order of the fields is V gene, D gene, J gene, clone size, CDR3 protein, CDR3 DNA. A D gene is named only where the DNA matches it firmly. Only some rows state a clone size, as once, few, many or a class for expanded clones.

V: TRBV10-3; D: TRBD1; J: TRBJ1-1; size: many; CDR3: CAIRGQGDTEAFF; DNA: TGTGCCATCAGGGGACAGGGGGACACTGAAGCTTTCTTT
V: TRBV12-3/TRBV12-4; D: -; J: TRBJ1-1; size: many; CDR3: CASSFTGGGTEAFF; DNA: TGTGCCAGCAGTTTTACCGGGGGAGGGACTGAAGCTTTCTTT
V: TRBV5-1; D: TRBD1; J: TRBJ1-3; size: many; CDR3: CASSLAIQGAGASGNTIYF; DNA: TGCGCCAGCAGCTTGGCCATACAGGGGGCGGGAGCCTCTGGAAACACCATATATTTT
V: TRBV10-2; D: TRBD1; J: TRBJ1-4; size: many; CDR3: CASRQGTTNEKLFF; DNA: TGCGCCAGCCGACAGGGAACAACTAATGAAAAACTGTTTTTT
V: TRBV6-5; D: TRBD1; J: TRBJ1-1; size: many; CDR3: CASSRRGQGKTEAFF; DNA: TGTGCCAGCAGTCGCCGAGGACAGGGAAAAACTGAAGCTTTCTTT
V: TRBV9; D: TRBD1; J: TRBJ1-4; size: many; CDR3: CASSARQGSEKLFF; DNA: TGTGCCAGCAGCGCCCGACAGGGAAGTGAAAAACTGTTTTTT
V: TRBV15; D: -; J: TRBJ2-5; size: many; CDR3: CATSRDLPRRGQETQYF; DNA: TGTGCCACCAGCAGAGATCTGCCAAGACGGGGGCAAGAGACCCAGTACTTC
V: TRBV12-3/TRBV12-4; D: TRBD2; J: TRBJ2-4; size: many; CDR3: CASSLESGGVAKNIQYF; DNA: TGTGCCAGCAGTTTAGAGAGCGGGGGAGTAGCCAAAAACATTCAGTACTTC
V: TRBV12-3/TRBV12-4; D: -; J: TRBJ2-3; size: -; CDR3: CASSLRSGVSTDTQYF; DNA: TGTGCCAGCAGTTTACGGTCAGGGGTTAGCACAGATACGCAGTATTTT
V: TRBV20-1; D: TRBD2; J: TRBJ2-1; size: many; CDR3: CSAGRGSGRLDEQFF; DNA: TGCAGTGCTGGGCGCGGGAGCGGACGGTTGGATGAGCAGTTCTTC
V: TRBV7-4; D: TRBD1; J: TRBJ2-6; size: many; CDR3: CASSLLRGRRILYSGANVLTF; DNA: TGTGCCAGCAGCTTACTGAGGGGGCGTCGGATTCTGTACTCTGGGGCCAACGTCCTGACTTTC
V: TRBV10-3; D: TRBD1; J: TRBJ1-2; size: many; CDR3: CAISRTGPNYGYTF; DNA: TGTGCCATCAGCAGGACAGGGCCAAACTATGGCTACACCTTC
V: TRBV20-1; D: TRBD2; J: TRBJ2-7; size: many; CDR3: CSAASGGVYEQYF; DNA: TGCAGTGCCGCTAGCGGGGGAGTATACGAGCAGTACTTC
V: TRBV7-2; D: -; J: TRBJ1-1; size: many; CDR3: CASKNQGNTEAFF; DNA: TGTGCCAGCAAAAATCAGGGGAACACTGAAGCTTTCTTT
V: TRBV4-2; D: TRBD2; J: TRBJ2-7; size: -; CDR3: CASSQDALAASYEQYF; DNA: TGTGCCAGCAGCCAAGATGCTCTAGCGGCCTCCTACGAGCAGTACTTC
V: TRBV6-1; D: TRBD2; J: TRBJ2-1; size: many; CDR3: CASTGLAGGWPNEQFF; DNA: TGTGCCAGCACCGGGTTAGCGGGAGGGTGGCCTAATGAGCAGTTCTTC
V: TRBV6-2/TRBV6-3; D: -; J: TRBJ1-1; size: many; CDR3: CASRVTGEAFF; DNA: TGTGCCAGCAGAGTGACAGGTGAAGCTTTCTTT
V: TRBV6-6; D: -; J: TRBJ1-2; size: many; CDR3: CASPTDYTF; DNA: TGTGCCAGCCCGACGGACTACACCTTC